These 13 T cell receptor beta chains came from one sample sequenced in a study of cytomegalovirus exposure and HLA in healthy donors. Both 60 Vbeta primers and 13 Jbeta primers went into the PCR. The data were produced by immunoSEQ multiplex PCR, yet TCRdb's version contains in-frame clones alone and is incomplete. The sample consists of approximately 86,000 clones, around 71% of them appearing once. What was sequenced was PBMCs. Receptor source: a man between 60 and 75 years old in good health and CMV-seronegative.

This clone was detected a few times. The chain carries TRBV25-1 and TRBJ2-7, with 7 bases lining up with TRBD1. The CDR3 totals 12 residues. V lost 4 bases, J lost 5 bases, and 2 bases stayed unmatched. The germline CDR1 and CDR2 sequences are MGHDK and SYGVNS. CDR3 in DNA: TGTGCCAGCAGTGGAGGGGGCGACGAGCAGTACTTC. Translation gives CASSGGGDEQYF.

The rearrangement joins TRBV11-2 to TRBJ2-3; D is undetermined. There are 14 residues in the CDR3. Trimming left V 4 bases short and J 5 bases short, with 13 bases between. Germline loops: CDR1 SGHAT, CDR2 FQNNGV. Written as DNA, the CDR3 is TGTGCCAGCAGCTCCGGAGTAGTAGGAGATACGCAGTATTTT. Protein sequence: CASSSGVVGDTQYF.

This clone was seen a few times. CDR3 region: CASSSQTGLNTEAFF. In DNA, the CDR3 is TGTGCCAGCAGCTCTCAGACAGGTCTGAACACTGAAGCTTTCTTT. This sequence joins TRBV7-2 and TRBJ1-1, with TRBD1 as a possible D gene (6 bases). The germline gives CDR1 SGHTA, CDR2 FQGNSA. The CDR3 extends over 15 amino acids. Trimming took off 4 bases at V and 0 bases at J, with 12 bases between the two ends.

This clone was counted a single time. The V and J genes are TRBV5-1 and TRBJ1-6; 8 nucleotides match TRBD1. V lost 4 bases and J lost 8; bases outside the gene matches: 14. The CDR3 has 17 residues. Germline values: CDR1 SGHRS, CDR2 YFSETQ. The CDR3 region has the DNA TGCGCCAGCAGCATGGCCGGGACAGGTAGTTTCGATTCACCCCTCCACTTT. Translating gives CASSMAGTGSFDSPLHF.

The chain carries TRBV29-1 and TRBJ1-5; maybe TRBD1 (5 bases). Germline V gene lookup returns CDR1 SQVTM and CDR2 ANQGSEA. The CDR3 sequence is 11 residues long. CDR3 sequence: CRVAGEQPQHF. The DNA for the CDR3 is TGCAGAGTGGCGGGGGAGCAGCCCCAGCATTTT.

The chain links TRBV28 to TRBJ2-7; 8 bases are shared with TRBD2. The CDR3 consists of 19 residues. Trimming took 2 bases from V and 4 from J; bases not matched to a gene: 19. Germline V gene data show CDR1 as MDHEN and CDR2 as SYDVKM. The CDR3 DNA follows: TGTGCCAGCAGTTTACCCCTGACTGCTAGCGGGTGGGCCGAGTACGAGCAGTACTTC. Protein product: CASSLPLTASGWAEYEQYF.

This clone was seen a handful of times. This sequence joins TRBV6-5 and TRBJ1-3; D may be TRBD1 (5 bases). The CDR3 length is 13 residues. In germline, CDR1 is MNHEY, CDR2 SVGAGI. With 6 bases removed from V and 0 bases from J, the gap between germline ends came to 6 bases. For the CDR3, the DNA is TGTGCCAGCAGAGGGGTCTCTGGAAACACCATATATTTT. Translating gives CASRGVSGNTIYF.

V usage is TRBV5-1 and J usage is TRBJ1-5; D is ambiguous. CDR3 size: 15 residues. The germline CDR1 and CDR2 sequences are SGHRS and YFSETQ. V lost 0 bases, J lost 3 bases, and 10 bases lay in between. CDR3 nucleotide sequence: TGCGCCAGCAGCTTGGTCGGGGATTACAATCAGCCCCAGCATTTT. The encoded protein is CASSLVGDYNQPQHF.

This CDR3 is CASRSGGNYGYTF. The CDR3 DNA follows: TGTGCCAGCAGATCGGGGGGGAACTATGGCTACACCTTC. The chain couples TRBV28 to TRBJ1-2; perhaps TRBD1 as D (5 bases). The CDR3 is 13 residues long. CDR1 and CDR2 (germline): MDHEN, SYDVKM. With 6 bases removed from V and 2 bases from J, the gap between germline ends came to 10 bases.

The chain couples TRBV5-4 to TRBJ2-2; D is unresolved. This CDR3 spans 12 amino acids. The germline CDR1 and CDR2 sequences are SGHNT and YYREEE (reference sequence). With 0 bases removed from V and 8 bases from J, the gap between germline ends came to 5 bases. The CDR3 loop reads CASSLALGELFF. DNA for the CDR3: TGTGCCAGCAGCTTGGCCCTGGGGGAGCTGTTTTTT.

V and J are TRBV4-2 and TRBJ2-2; 10 bases are a match to TRBD2. This CDR3 is built from 16 residues. Germline-derived CDR1 and CDR2 are LGHNA and YNFKEQ. With V trimmed by 2 bases and J by 7 bases, 7 bases remained unmatched. The CDR3, as DNA: TGTGCCAGCAGCCAAAGTCCGCTAGCGGGAGTCGGGGAGCTGTTTTTT. Its translation: CASSQSPLAGVGELFF.

This clone came up a few times. The rearrangement uses TRBV7-7 and TRBJ2-1; TRBD2 is a possible D gene (6 bases). Germline V lookup: CDR1 SSHAT, CDR2 FNYEAQ (reference sequence). The CDR3 runs to 15 residues. Trimming removed 5 bases at V and 8 bases at J, with 19 bases between. The CDR3 region is CASSNIPGVVDEQFF. The CDR3 DNA follows: TGTGCCAGCAGCAACATACCGGGAGTGGTGGATGAGCAGTTCTTC.

J is TRBJ2-7 and V is TRBV29-1, with 9 positions matching TRBD1. The CDR3 consists of 12 residues. The V gene's germline CDR1 is SQVTM and CDR2 ANQGSEA. The V and J ends lost 3 bases and 6 bases, in that order; junction bases with no gene match: 3. This CDR3 is CSVEGQGSEQYF. Here the CDR3 DNA reads TGCAGCGTTGAGGGACAGGGCAGCGAGCAGTACTTC.